This TCR beta chain was recovered during a study of T cell responses to AZD1222 COVID-19 vaccine. Study-wide findings and caveats: Spike regions recognized by vaccine-associated CD4 TCRs spanned the protein, led by 160-218 and 743-854. Increased Spike-specific TCR breadth and depth were observed after two AZD1222 doses. Close to half of all spike-specific TCRs reportedly target regions of the variants that are unmutated.

The method was immunoSEQ multiplex PCR; TCRdb's version includes in-frame clones alone and lacks a portion of them. The table includes about 99,000 clones, 75% to 95% detected once. As to this clone: Its target is not known.

Sequences were derived from peripheral blood, sampled on day 0 of AZD1222 vaccination. The sequence derives from an adult in good health.

In nucleotides, the CDR3 is TGTGCCAGCAGTTTAAACCTGGGCCCCGAGGGTGGCTACACCTTC. Protein product: CASSLNLGPEGGYTF. The chain has TRBV28 and TRBJ1-2; D ambiguous. Per germline, CDR1 MDHEN and CDR2 SYDVKM. V was cut by 2 bases and J by 7 bases, with 17 bases left in between. The CDR3 loop spans 15 amino acids.